The rows below give T cell receptor beta chains drawn from one sample of a study of vaccination and CD4 T cells after COVID-19. TCRdb reprocessed the PCR reads with MiXCR, giving one entry per CDR3 protein. The data show more than 20,000 distinct CDR3 sequences, less than 35% seen once. Antigen specificity for these receptors is unknown. Sample: CD4+ T cells from blood, cultured in vitro, taken about 7 months after SARS-CoV-2 vaccination. These TCRs come from a human donor who had recovered from COVID-19. Both conserved end residues are part of each CDR3. A D gene is named only where the DNA matches it firmly. Size is omitted from some rows. Given values are once, few, many or a class for expanded clones.

D gene	V gene	CDR3 length	J gene	clone size	CDR3 protein	CDR3 DNA
.	TRBV4-1	15	TRBJ1-2	few	CASTQREGEVYGYTF	TGCGCCAGCACGCAAAGGGAGGGTGAGGTCTATGGCTACACCTTC
TRBD1	TRBV28	14	TRBJ1-5	.	CASSRQGGYQPQHF	TGTGCCAGCAGTCGACAGGGGGGTTATCAGCCCCAGCATTTT
TRBD1	TRBV27	15	TRBJ1-2	.	CATLGWDRVNYGYTF	TGTGCCACCTTAGGGTGGGACAGGGTGAACTATGGCTACACCTTC
.	TRBV7-3	17	TRBJ2-3	.	CASSLTLKGGSVDTQYF	TGTGCCAGCAGCTTAACGTTAAAGGGGGGCTCGGTAGATACGCAGTATTTT
TRBD1	TRBV24-1	19	TRBJ2-7	few	CATSPSPNRGSDKGYEQYF	TGTGCCACCAGCCCTTCGCCCAACAGGGGCTCCGATAAAGGATACGAGCAGTACTTC
.	TRBV2	15	TRBJ2-3	.	CASSGGRPTTDTQYF	TGTGCCAGCAGTGGGGGCAGGCCGACCACAGATACGCAGTATTTT
TRBD2	TRBV5-4	14	TRBJ2-3	few	CASRRSGGPRTQYF	TGTGCCAGCAGGAGAAGCGGGGGGCCCCGTACGCAGTATTTT
.	TRBV20-1	19	TRBJ2-3	medium-sized	CSAKPVAGQESGATDTQYF	TGCAGTGCTAAGCCCGTAGCGGGACAGGAGTCGGGGGCTACAGATACGCAGTATTTT
.	TRBV14	13	TRBJ1-1	.	CASSQVQGWGAFF	TGTGCCAGCAGCCAAGTCCAGGGGTGGGGAGCTTTCTTT
.	TRBV19	15	TRBJ1-6	.	CASSNFWANNSPLHF	TGTGCCAGTAGTAACTTTTGGGCCAATAATTCACCCCTCCACTTT
.	TRBV5-1	15	TRBJ1-1	medium-sized	CASSGGRGLDTEAFF	TGCGCCAGCAGCGGGGGTCGGGGGCTTGATACTGAAGCTTTCTTT
.	TRBV20-1	14	TRBJ1-1	few	CSGIRGQMNTEAFF	TGCAGTGGAATCCGGGGCCAAATGAACACTGAAGCTTTCTTT
.	TRBV15	15	TRBJ2-5	many	CATSRDWAGAETQYF	TGTGCCACCAGCAGAGATTGGGCAGGTGCAGAGACCCAGTACTTC
TRBD2	TRBV11-1	16	TRBJ2-5	.	CASSPPGTSGGGTQYF	TGTGCCAGCAGTCCCCCCGGGACTAGCGGGGGAGGGACCCAGTACTTC
.	TRBV20-1	14	TRBJ1-1	.	CSARPTVVPIEAFF	TGCAGTGCTAGACCAACGGTGGTACCTATTGAAGCTTTCTTT
.	TRBV7-9	14	TRBJ1-1	.	CASSRGTEETEAFF	TGTGCCAGCAGCCGCGGGACCGAAGAAACTGAAGCTTTCTTT